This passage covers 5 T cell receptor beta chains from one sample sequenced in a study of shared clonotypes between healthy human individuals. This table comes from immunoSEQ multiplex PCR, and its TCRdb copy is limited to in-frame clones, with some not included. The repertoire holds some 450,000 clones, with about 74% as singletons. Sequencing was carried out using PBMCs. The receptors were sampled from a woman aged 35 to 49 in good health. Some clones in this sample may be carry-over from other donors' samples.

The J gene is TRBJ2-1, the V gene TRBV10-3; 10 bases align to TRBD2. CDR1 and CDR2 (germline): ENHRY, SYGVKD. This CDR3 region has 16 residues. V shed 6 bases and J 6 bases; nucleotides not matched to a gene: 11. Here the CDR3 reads CAIRKELAGRLNEQFF. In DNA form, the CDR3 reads TGTGCCATCAGGAAGGAACTAGCGGGGCGACTCAATGAGCAGTTCTTC.

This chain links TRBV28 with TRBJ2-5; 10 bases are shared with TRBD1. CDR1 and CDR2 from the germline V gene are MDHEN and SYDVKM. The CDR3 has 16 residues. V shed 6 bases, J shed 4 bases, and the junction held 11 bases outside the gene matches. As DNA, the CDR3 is TGTGCCAGCAGCAGAGCATTGACAGGGGGCCTAGAGACCCAGTACTTC. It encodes CASSRALTGGLETQYF.

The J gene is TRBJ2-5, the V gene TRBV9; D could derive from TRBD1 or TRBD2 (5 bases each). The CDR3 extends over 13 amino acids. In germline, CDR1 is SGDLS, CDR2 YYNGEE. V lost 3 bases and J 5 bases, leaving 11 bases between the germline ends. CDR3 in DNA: TGTGCCAGCAGCGCCGGGGCAGGGGAGACCCAGTACTTC. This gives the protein CASSAGAGETQYF.

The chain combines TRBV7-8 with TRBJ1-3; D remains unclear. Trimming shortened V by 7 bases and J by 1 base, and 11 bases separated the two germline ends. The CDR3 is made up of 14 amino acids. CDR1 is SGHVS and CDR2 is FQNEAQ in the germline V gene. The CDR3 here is CASTRAESGNTIYF. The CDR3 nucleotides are TGTGCCAGCACCCGAGCAGAATCTGGAAACACCATATATTTT.

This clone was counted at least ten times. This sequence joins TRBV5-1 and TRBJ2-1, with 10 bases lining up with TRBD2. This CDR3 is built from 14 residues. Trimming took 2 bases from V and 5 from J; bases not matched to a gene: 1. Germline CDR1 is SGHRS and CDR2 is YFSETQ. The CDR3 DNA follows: TGCGCCAGCAGCTTTCTAGCGGGAGACAATGAGCAGTTCTTC. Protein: CASSFLAGDNEQFF.